Presented here are 19 T cell receptor beta chains from one specimen sequenced in a study of blood T cell repertoires in COVID-19. Sequencing used immunoSEQ multiplex PCR; TCRdb keeps in-frame clones, though not all of them. The profile shows tens of thousands of clones, 65% to 80% of them singletons. Specimen: peripheral blood. The receptors were gathered from a human donor in a cohort sampled during active COVID-19.

V and J are TRBV18 and TRBJ2-3; 7 nucleotides agree with TRBD1. Germline CDR1 reads KGHSH; CDR2 reads LQKENI. V trimming: 6 bases; J trimming: 0 bases; junction bases outside the gene matches: 3. The CDR3 contains 14 residues. The CDR3 nucleotides are TGTGCCAGCTCGCGACAGGGTAGCACAGATACGCAGTATTTT. Encoded protein: CASSRQGSTDTQYF.

The V gene is TRBV6-2 or TRBV6-3, the J gene TRBJ1-2; no clear D gene. V lost 0 bases and J 4 bases, leaving 9 bases between the germline ends. This CDR3 comprises 14 residues. Germline-derived CDR1 and CDR2 are MNHEY and SVGEGT. The CDR3, as DNA: TGTGCCAGCAGTTACTCGGTGGCCCTCTATGGCTACACCTTC. It specifies CASSYSVALYGYTF.

This clone was found a few times. V and J are TRBV5-1 and TRBJ1-5; D not certain. The CDR3 sequence is 14 residues long. Germline CDR1 reads SGHRS; CDR2 reads YFSETQ. V lost 0 bases, J lost 4 bases, and 8 bases lay in between. CDR3 amino acids: CASSLEGGNQPQHF. The CDR3 region has the DNA TGCGCCAGCAGCTTGGAAGGCGGAAATCAGCCCCAGCATTTT.

On this clone itself: Other DNA sequences from this sample encode an identical CDR3 as well. The chain recombines TRBV30 with TRBJ1-5, with 12 bases matching TRBD1. Germline V gives CDR1 GTSNPN, CDR2 SVGIG (reference sequence). This CDR3 has 15 amino acids. V lost 0 bases, J lost 6 bases, and 3 bases stayed unmatched. For the CDR3, the DNA is TGTGCCTGGAGTGTACTGGGACAGGGGGCTCAGCCCCAGCATTTT. Protein product: CAWSVLGQGAQPQHF.

The CDR3 sequence is CASSQDGDYGYTF. The CDR3 DNA follows: TGTGCCAGTAGTCAGGACGGGGACTATGGCTACACCTTC. This rearrangement joins TRBV19 to TRBJ1-2; no definite D call. The CDR3 covers 13 residues. CDR1 and CDR2 (germline): LNHDA, SQIVND (reference sequence). V lost 5 bases and J 3 bases, leaving 10 bases between the germline ends.

This chain uses TRBV6-5 with TRBJ2-1; 10 bases match TRBD1. The germline CDR1 and CDR2 sequences are MNHEY and SVGAGI. CDR3 length equals 15 residues. J lost 2 bases, V lost 5 bases, and 3 bases had no gene match. The CDR3 nucleotides are TGTGCCAGCAGTCCCGGGACAGGGGCCTACAATGAGCAGTTCTTC. The encoded protein is CASSPGTGAYNEQFF.

The chain employs TRBV15 and TRBJ1-3; 8 bases map to TRBD1. CDR3 length equals 15 residues. The J segment lost 6 bases and the V segment lost 2 bases, leaving 6 bases of the junction unmatched. In germline, CDR1 is LNHNV, CDR2 YYDKDF (reference sequence). CDR3 sequence (DNA): TGTGCCACCAGCAGATCGACAGGGGTTGAAAACACCATATATTTT. Amino acids: CATSRSTGVENTIYF.

V gene TRBV6-6 combines with J gene TRBJ1-2; 8 nucleotides align to TRBD1. V dropped 4 bases and J dropped 3; count of bases not matched to a gene: 1. This CDR3 is built from 13 residues. Germline CDR1 is MNHNY and CDR2 is SVGAGI (reference sequence). The CDR3 loop is CASSSGGDYGYTF. The CDR3 region has the DNA TGTGCCAGCAGTTCAGGGGGCGACTATGGCTACACCTTC.

The chain combines TRBV7-2 with TRBJ2-1, with 7 bases that match TRBD1. Germline V gene data show CDR1 as SGHTA and CDR2 as FQGNSA. CDR3 length: 17 amino acids. Trimming cost V 7 bases and J 0 bases; bases outside gene matches: 12. CDR3 region: CASTDRAVVSSYNEQFF. As DNA, the CDR3 is TGTGCCAGCACCGACAGGGCCGTAGTAAGCTCCTACAATGAGCAGTTCTTC.

This rearrangement joins TRBV3-1 (or the pseudogene TRBV3-2) to TRBJ1-2; D is uncertain. CDR1 and CDR2 from the germline V gene are LGHDT and YNNKEL (reference sequence). Trimming removed 0 bases from V and 4 bases from J, with 12 bases in between. This CDR3 has 15 amino acids. The CDR3 here is CASSQDRTETYGYTF. CDR3 DNA sequence: TGTGCCAGCAGCCAAGATCGTACAGAAACCTATGGCTACACCTTC.

This clone has only a few counts. V usage is TRBV29-1 and J usage is TRBJ2-2; 12 bases align to TRBD2. This CDR3 region has 15 residues. With V trimmed by 4 bases and J by 5 bases, 5 bases remained unmatched. Germline CDR1 SQVTM, CDR2 ANQGSEA. The CDR3 DNA is TGCAGCGTTGGAACCGGGACTAGCGGGACCGGGGAGCTGTTTTTT. Encoded protein: CSVGTGTSGTGELFF.

V and J are TRBV29-1 and TRBJ2-5, with D tentatively TRBD2 (7 bases). Looked up from germline, CDR1 is SQVTM and CDR2 is ANQGSEA. V lost 3 bases and J lost 4, with 21 bases in between. CDR3 size: 16 residues. Here the CDR3 DNA reads TGCAGCGTTGAGCGAAGTTCCGGGGGGCGCGCAGAGACCCAGTACTTC. Translating it yields CSVERSSGGRAETQYF.

This clone appeared a few times. This CDR3 reads CASSSSGVTPSPYEQYF. The DNA for the CDR3 is TGTGCCAGCAGCTCGTCAGGGGTGACTCCTTCCCCCTACGAGCAGTACTTC. This chain uses TRBV5-8 with TRBJ2-7; perhaps TRBD1 as D (6 bases). This CDR3 spans 17 amino acids. Trimming removed 3 bases at V and 2 bases at J, with 21 bases between. CDR1 and CDR2 (germline): SGHTS, YDEGEE.

This sequence joins TRBV18 and TRBJ2-7; maybe TRBD1 (5 bases). The CDR3 runs to 11 residues. The V gene's germline CDR1 is KGHSH and CDR2 LQKENI. Trimming pared 4 bases from V and 7 bases from J, leaving 8 bases between. This chain's CDR3 is CASSLREEQYF. The DNA of the CDR3 is TGTGCCAGCTCACTCAGGGAAGAGCAGTACTTC.

The chain combines TRBV27 with TRBJ2-7; 7 nucleotides agree with TRBD2. The CDR3 extends over 12 amino acids. V gave up 10 bases and J gave up 3 bases; unmatched junction bases: 6. CDR1 is MNHEY, CDR2 SMNVEV, per germline (reference sequence). CDR3 in amino acids: CATRGERYEQYF. The CDR3 bases are TGTGCCACCCGGGGGGAACGCTACGAGCAGTACTTC.

The chain joins TRBV7-9 to TRBJ2-2; 7 bases are a match to TRBD1. Germline lookup yields CDR1 SEHNR and CDR2 FQNEAQ (reference sequence). J was trimmed by 5 bases and V by 1 base; bases with no gene match: 7. The CDR3 totals 16 residues. CDR3 nucleotide sequence: TGTGCCAGCAGCTTAGGAAGACAGGGTTGGACCGGGGAGCTGTTTTTT. It encodes CASSLGRQGWTGELFF.

This clone came up once. The chain couples TRBV6-1 to TRBJ2-2; D unresolved. Between the trimmed V and J ends, which lost 3 bases and 6 bases, there was a span of 11 bases. Germline assignment: CDR1 MNHNS and CDR2 SASEGT. This CDR3 spans 14 amino acids. As DNA, the CDR3 is TGTGCCAGCAGTGATCTGGGCCCCCCCGGGGAGCTGTTTTTT. Its translation: CASSDLGPPGELFF.

J is TRBJ2-3 and V is TRBV11-2, with TRBD2 as a possible D gene (5 bases). Trimming took 0 bases from V and 2 from J, leaving 12 bases between them. CDR1 and CDR2 from the germline V gene are SGHAT and FQNNGV. This CDR3 has 16 amino acids. The chain's CDR3 is CASSLDHRGFTDTQYF. The CDR3 coding sequence is TGTGCCAGCAGCTTAGATCATCGGGGATTCACAGATACGCAGTATTTT.

The chain is built from TRBV9 and TRBJ2-5, with a weak D call TRBD1 (5 bases). Trimming took 1 base from V and 2 from J, leaving 9 bases between them. Looked up from germline, CDR1 is SGDLS and CDR2 is YYNGEE. The CDR3 runs to 14 residues. The CDR3 DNA sequence: TGTGCCAGCAGCGTAACAGGAGAACAAGAGACCCAGTACTTC. Its protein is CASSVTGEQETQYF.